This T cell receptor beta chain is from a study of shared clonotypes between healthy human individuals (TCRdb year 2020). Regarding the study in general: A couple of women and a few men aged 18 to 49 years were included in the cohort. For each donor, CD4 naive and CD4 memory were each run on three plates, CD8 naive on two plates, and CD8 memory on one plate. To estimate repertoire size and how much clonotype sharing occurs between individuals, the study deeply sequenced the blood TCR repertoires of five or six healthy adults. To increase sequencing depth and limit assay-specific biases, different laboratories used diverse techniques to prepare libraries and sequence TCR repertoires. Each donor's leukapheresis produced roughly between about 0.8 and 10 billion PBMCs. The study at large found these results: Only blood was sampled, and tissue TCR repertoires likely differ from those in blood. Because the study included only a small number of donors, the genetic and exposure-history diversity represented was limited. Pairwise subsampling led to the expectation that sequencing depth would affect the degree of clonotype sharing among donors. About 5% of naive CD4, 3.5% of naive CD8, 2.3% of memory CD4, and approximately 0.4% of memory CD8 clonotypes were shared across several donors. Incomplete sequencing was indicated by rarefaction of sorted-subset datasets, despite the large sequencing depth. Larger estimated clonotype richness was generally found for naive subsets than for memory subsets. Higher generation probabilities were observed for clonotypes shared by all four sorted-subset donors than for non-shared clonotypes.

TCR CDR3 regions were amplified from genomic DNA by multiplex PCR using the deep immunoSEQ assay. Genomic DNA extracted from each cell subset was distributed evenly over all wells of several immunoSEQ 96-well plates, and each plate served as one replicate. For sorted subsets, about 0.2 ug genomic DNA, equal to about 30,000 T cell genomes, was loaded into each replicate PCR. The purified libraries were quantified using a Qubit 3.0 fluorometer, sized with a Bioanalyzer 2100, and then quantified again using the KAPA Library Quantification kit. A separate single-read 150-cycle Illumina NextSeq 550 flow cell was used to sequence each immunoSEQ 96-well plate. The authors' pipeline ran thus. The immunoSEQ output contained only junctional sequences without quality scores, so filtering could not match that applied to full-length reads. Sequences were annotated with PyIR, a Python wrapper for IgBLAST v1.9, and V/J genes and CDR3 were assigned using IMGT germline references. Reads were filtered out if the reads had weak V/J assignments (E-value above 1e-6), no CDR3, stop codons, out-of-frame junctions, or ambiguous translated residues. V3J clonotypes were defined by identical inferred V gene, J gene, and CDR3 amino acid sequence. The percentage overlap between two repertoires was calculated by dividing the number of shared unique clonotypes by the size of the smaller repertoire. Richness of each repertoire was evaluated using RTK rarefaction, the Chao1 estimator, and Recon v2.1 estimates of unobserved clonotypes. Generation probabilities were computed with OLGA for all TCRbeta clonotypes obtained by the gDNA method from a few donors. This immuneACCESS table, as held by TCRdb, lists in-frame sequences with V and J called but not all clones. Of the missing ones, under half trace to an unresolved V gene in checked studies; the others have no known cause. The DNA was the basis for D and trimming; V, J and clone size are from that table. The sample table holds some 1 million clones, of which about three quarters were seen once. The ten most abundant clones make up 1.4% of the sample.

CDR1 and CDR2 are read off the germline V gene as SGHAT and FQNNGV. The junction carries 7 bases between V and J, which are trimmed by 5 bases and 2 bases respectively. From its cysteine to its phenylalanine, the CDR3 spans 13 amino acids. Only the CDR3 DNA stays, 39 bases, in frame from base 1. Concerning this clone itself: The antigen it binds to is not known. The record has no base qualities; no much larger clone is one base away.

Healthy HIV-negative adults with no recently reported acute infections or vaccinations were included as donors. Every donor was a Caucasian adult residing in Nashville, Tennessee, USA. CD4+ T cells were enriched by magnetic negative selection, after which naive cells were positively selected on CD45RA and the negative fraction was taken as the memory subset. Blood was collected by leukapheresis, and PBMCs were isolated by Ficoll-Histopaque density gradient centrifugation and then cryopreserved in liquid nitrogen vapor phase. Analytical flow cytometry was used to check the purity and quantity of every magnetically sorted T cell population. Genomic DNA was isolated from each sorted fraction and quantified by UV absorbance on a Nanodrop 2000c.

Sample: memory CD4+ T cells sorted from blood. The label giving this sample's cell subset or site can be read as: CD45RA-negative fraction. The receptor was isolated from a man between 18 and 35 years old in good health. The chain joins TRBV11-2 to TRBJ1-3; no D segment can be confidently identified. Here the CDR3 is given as CASSPSTGNTIYF. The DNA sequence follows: TGTGCCAGCAGCCCTTCCACTGGAAACACCATATATTTT.